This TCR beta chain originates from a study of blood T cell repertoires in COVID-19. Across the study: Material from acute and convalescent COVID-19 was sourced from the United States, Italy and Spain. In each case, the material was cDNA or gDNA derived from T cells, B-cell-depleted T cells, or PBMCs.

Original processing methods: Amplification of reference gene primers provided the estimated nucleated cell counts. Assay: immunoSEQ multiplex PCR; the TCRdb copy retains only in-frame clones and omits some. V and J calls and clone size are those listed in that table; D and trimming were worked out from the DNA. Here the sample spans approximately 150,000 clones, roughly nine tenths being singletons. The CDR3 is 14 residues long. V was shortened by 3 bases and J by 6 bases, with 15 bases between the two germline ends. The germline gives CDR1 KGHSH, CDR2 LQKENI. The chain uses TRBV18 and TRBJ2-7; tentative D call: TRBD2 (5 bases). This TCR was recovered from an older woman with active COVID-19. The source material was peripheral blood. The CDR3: CASSPLDGGGEQYF. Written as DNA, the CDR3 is TGTGCCAGCTCACCCTTGGACGGAGGAGGCGAGCAGTACTTC.